This paragraph reports one T cell receptor beta chain. The study used healthy donors as controls matched for age and sex. FACS was used to enrich TEMRA cells, whereas the CD8+ and CD4+ T cells were obtained by negative isolation. Trimming left V 6 bases short and J 3 bases short, with 14 bases between. CDR1 MDHEN and CDR2 SYDVKM come from the germline V gene. The CDR3 is made up of 14 amino acids. This record belongs to a study of CD8 T cells in Susac syndrome. RNA, at roughly 0.45 to 1 ug, was reverse transcribed with random hexamers. TCR beta CDR3 was amplified by immunoSEQ covering 54 Vbeta and 13 Jbeta. Using its own MiXCR run on the immunoSEQ multiplex PCR reads, TCRdb lists one record per CDR3 protein. The table has about 190,000 distinct CDR3 sequences, roughly 95% seen once.

The sample consisted of CD4+ T cells from PBMCs. This sequence originates from a human donor in good health. The V call is TRBV28, the J call TRBJ1-2; a possible D gene is TRBD1 (6 bases). The CDR3, as DNA: TGTGCCAGCAGGAAGGACAGAAGGTACTATGGCTACACCTTC. Amino acids: CASRKDRRYYGYTF.